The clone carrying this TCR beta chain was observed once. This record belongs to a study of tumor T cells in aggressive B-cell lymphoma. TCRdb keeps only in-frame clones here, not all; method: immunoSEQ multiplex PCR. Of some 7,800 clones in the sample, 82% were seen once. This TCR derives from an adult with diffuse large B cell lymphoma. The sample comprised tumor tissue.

Here the CDR3 DNA reads TGTGCCAGTAGTCCCACGGGACAGGGTAAACATCAGCCCCAGCATTTT. It yields the protein CASSPTGQGKHQPQHF. The chain carries TRBV19 and TRBJ1-5, with TRBD1 matching over 9 bases. V was clipped by 5 bases and J by 5 bases; unmatched bases: 10. This CDR3 comprises 16 residues. CDR1 is LNHDA and CDR2 is SQIVND in the germline V gene (reference sequence).